Below, one T cell receptor beta chain is given with its context. The data are from a study of blood T cell repertoires in COVID-19. Across the whole study: Acute and convalescent COVID-19 samples came from the United States, Italy and Spain. Sample material is recorded as cDNA or gDNA derived from T cells, B-cell-depleted T cells, or PBMCs.

Original processing notes: How many nucleated cells were present was estimated from reference gene primer amplification. The assay was immunoSEQ multiplex PCR, and TCRdb's table has in-frame clones only and misses some. V, J and clone size were drawn from that table, and D and trimming were deduced from the DNA. This sample has roughly 87,000 clones, with under 85% found just once. CDR1 SGHTA and CDR2 FQGTGA come from the germline V gene. With 2 bases removed from V and 7 bases from J, the gap between germline ends came to 9 bases. The CDR3 spans 14 residues. This sequence was found in a woman in her 70s with acute or convalescent COVID-19. The chain employs TRBV7-3 and TRBJ1-6; D uncertain. Source material: peripheral blood. CDR3 sequence: CASSLLGVNSPLHF. The DNA of the CDR3 is TGTGCCAGCAGCTTACTAGGCGTGAATTCACCCCTCCACTTT.